Given below is one T cell receptor beta chain in context. The data were obtained in a study of shared clonotypes between healthy human individuals. TCRdb keeps only in-frame clones here, not all; method: immunoSEQ multiplex PCR. The sample gives roughly 890,000 clones, about 92% of which show up once; about 25% is in the top ten. Naive-designated CD8 cells lacked CD45RO, were positively enriched for CCR7, and omitted terminally differentiated effector memory CD45RA+ cells. The length of the CDR3 is 11 residues. The germline CDR1 and CDR2 sequences are SQVTM and ANQGSEA. Trimming pared 0 bases from V and 3 bases from J, leaving 3 bases between.

The chain has TRBV29-1 and TRBJ2-7; D is unresolved. The receptor was derived from a man younger than 40 in good health. Sequencing input: naive CD8+ T cells sorted from blood. CDR3 loop: CSVEEHYEQYF. The CDR3 DNA reads as TGCAGCGTTGAAGAACACTACGAGCAGTACTTC.